This section outlines one TCR beta chain sequence together with its context. Its matching antigen is unknown. This sample is drawn from a study of post-analysis software for immune sequencing data. Study in general: Secondary progressive, relapsing-remitting and progressive-relapsing multiple sclerosis were among the included disease courses.

This CDR3 is 16 amino acids long. V dropped 0 bases and J dropped 1 base, with 11 bases sitting between them. Germline values: CDR1 MNHEY, CDR2 SVGEGT. TCR beta cDNA libraries included unique molecular identifiers. TCRdb used MiXCR to reprocess the PCR reads, holding one entry per CDR3 protein. The sample lists hundreds of thousands of distinct CDR3 sequences; over 45% were seen once. Study conclusions and caveats: Samples prepared in the same batch strongly co-clustered by F measure. Controls showed significantly higher normalized Chao1 diversity than did multiple sclerosis patients. Four or five TRBV segments, TRBV5-6, TRBV5-1 and TRBV20-1 among them, were found more frequent in patients than controls.

J is TRBJ2-3 and V is TRBV6-2 or TRBV6-3; D gene uncertain. The sequenced sample was blood. This clonotype originated in a girl aged 2-9 years with multiple sclerosis. The CDR3 sequence is CASSYSRPLRTDTQYF. Here the CDR3 DNA reads TGTGCCAGCAGTTACTCGAGACCCCTACGCACAGATACGCAGTATTTT.